These 5 T cell receptor beta chains originate from one sample sequenced in a study of blood T cells in healthy people across ages. A J-beta primer mix and a sample-barcoded 5' primer were used in a second PCR of about 7 to 11 cycles. MiXCR was run by TCRdb on the 5' RACE reads, yielding one entry per CDR3 protein. The top ten hold about 3% of the sample, which has about 780,000 distinct CDR3 sequences, 20% to 30% seen once. The sample also formed part of further work on T cells of mothers and their children.

The sample was blood. Receptors originate from a boy between 10 and 17 years old in good health.

The chain recombines TRBV6-1 with TRBJ2-2; D is perhaps TRBD1 (5 bases). Germline values: CDR1 MNHNS, CDR2 SASEGT. The CDR3 runs 14 residues. V gave up 6 bases and J gave up 3 bases, with 11 bases separating them. In DNA, the CDR3 is TGTGCCAGCAGGCGTCAGGGTCACACCGGGGAGCTGTTTTTT. Its protein is CASRRQGHTGELFF.

The chain is built from TRBV20-1 and TRBJ2-1, with 7 bases aligning to TRBD1. The J call is doubtful: the DNA matches TRBJ2-7 better. This CDR3 is 13 amino acids long. Germline CDR1 and CDR2: DFQATT and SNEGSKA (reference sequence). The CDR3 here is CSAFRDSYYEQYF. The CDR3 DNA is TGCAGTGCTTTCCGGGACAGCTACTACGAGCAGTACTTC.

This clonotype was observed a handful of times. This rearrangement joins TRBV2 to TRBJ2-1; possible D gene TRBD1, 5 bases. The CDR3 is 13 residues long. Germline loops: CDR1 SNHLY, CDR2 FYNNEI. V lost 3 bases and J lost 4, with 7 bases in between. CDR3 sequence: CASSEGPYNEQFF. The DNA for the CDR3 is TGTGCCAGCAGTGAGGGGCCTTACAATGAGCAGTTCTTC.

This clonotype occurred many times. The chain joins TRBV27 to TRBJ2-1; either TRBD1 or TRBD2 may fit D (5 bases each). Germline lookup yields CDR1 MNHEY and CDR2 SMNVEV (reference sequence). V gave up 5 bases and J gave up 2 bases, with 10 bases separating them. This CDR3 contains 14 residues. The CDR3 is CASSPTGPYNEQFF. In DNA form, the CDR3 reads TGTGCCAGCAGTCCGACGGGACCCTACAATGAGCAGTTCTTC.

Of note for this clonotype: Its ends do not fully match the called genes, so a read error is possible. The chain links TRBV4-1 to TRBJ2-3; D remains ambiguous. The germline V gene has CDR1 MGHRA and CDR2 YSYEKL. The CDR3 totals 18 residues. CDR3: CASSQGWVGVAGTDTQYF. In DNA, the CDR3 is TGTGCCAGCAGCCAAGGATGGGTAGGAGTAGCTGGCACAGATACGCAGTATTTT.